This TCR beta chain is drawn from a study of blood T cell repertoires in COVID-19 (dated by TCRdb to about 2020). In the study overall: Samples covering the acute and convalescent phases of COVID-19 were provided by collaborators in the United States, Italy and Spain. The dataset comprised deeply sampled blood TCRbeta repertoires from subjects exposed to, actively infected with, or recovered from COVID-19. The prospective study material was composed of cDNA or gDNA derived from T cells, B-cell-depleted T cells, or PBMCs. A freely available public database, intended as a resource for researchers studying the immune response to SARS-CoV-2, is where the repertoires were released. Where available, HLA class I and class II types were taken from metadata supplied by the sample provider and were not determined by assay-based typing. Samples came from the ongoing ImmuneRACE study (first 160 participants) plus 1,254 subjects from 6 global collaborators. The sample metadata nearly always contained a de-identified subject ID, COVID-19 status, age in years and sex. General conclusions and limits of the study: How much clinical and demographic metadata was included differed by source and by participant, and the metadata was provided uncurated.

Whole blood was collected in K2EDTA tubes by collaborating institutions according to the institutions' own protocols. For TCRbeta analysis, collaborators shipped samples in one of three forms: frozen whole blood, isolated PBMCs, or DNA extracted from either of those sample types. A word on this clone: This receptor's antigen is unknown. Base-call qualities are not available, and no considerably larger clone is one nucleotide away.

The immunoSEQ Assay, a bias-controlled multiplex PCR, was used to amplify TCRbeta CDR3 regions from genomic DNA. In the original analysis: Nucleated cell counts per sample were estimated from amplification of reference gene primers within the assay. Sequence reads were collapsed and filtered to measure the absolute abundance of every unique TCRbeta CDR3 rearrangement. For each sample, productive Simpson clonality was calculated by taking the square root of Simpson's diversity index across productive rearrangements. TCRdb's version of the immuneACCESS table is confined to in-frame rearrangements and falls short of the full clone set. An unresolved V gene accounts for under half of the shortfall where checked; the remainder is of unknown origin. That table gives V, J and clone size, and the DNA gave D and trimming. Within this sample are about 230,000 clones, with roughly 88% of them counted one time only. The ten biggest clones cover around 26% of the sample.

CDR1 and CDR2 are drawn from the germline V gene (reference sequence): SEHNR, FQNEAQ. From the cysteine up to the phenylalanine, the CDR3 has a length of 15 residues. Only the CDR3 region is kept as DNA, spanning 45 bases read in frame from base 1. Unmatched junction bases come to 6, with V trimmed by 5 bases and J by 5 bases. The material sequenced was peripheral blood. The source is a man aged 40-55 years with acute or convalescent COVID-19. The rearrangement combines TRBV7-9 with TRBJ1-4; 9 middle bases align to TRBD1. The CDR3 protein: CASSPPGQGNEKLFF. The sequenced DNA is TGTGCCAGCAGCCCACCCGGACAGGGGAATGAAAAACTGTTTTTT.